These T cell receptor beta chains were read from a single sample in a study of cytomegalovirus exposure and HLA in healthy donors. Clones were read by immunoSEQ multiplex PCR, and TCRdb kept only the in-frame ones, dropping some. The data contain some 110,000 clones, 70% to 85% of them singletons. Sequenced: PBMCs. The receptors were gathered from a boy under 18 in good health and CMV-seronegative. Both conserved end residues are part of each CDR3.

v_call	j_call	cdr3_aa
TRBV6-5	TRBJ2-2	CASRNLAGDTGELFF
TRBV5-4	TRBJ1-2	CASSPTWAGGGYTF
TRBV6-1	TRBJ1-1	CASSAGTGRTEAFF
TRBV30	TRBJ1-2	CAWSIGTGANYGYTF
TRBV6-1	TRBJ1-1	CASSESRKRVNTEAFF
TRBV11-2	TRBJ1-1	CASSSTGAPEAFF
TRBV10-3	TRBJ1-2	CAISVDSRYGYTF
TRBV10-1	TRBJ2-3	CASSPLVADTQYF
TRBV28	TRBJ2-7	CASSPSGTGPYEQYF
TRBV7-6	TRBJ2-5	CASSLEQGWQETQYF
TRBV7-9	TRBJ1-5	CASSFGTTGILPQHF
TRBV27	TRBJ1-4	CASSPGVLNEKLFF
TRBV27	TRBJ2-2	CASSFYVTGELFF
TRBV14	TRBJ1-1	CASSQVARAFSAFF
TRBV19	TRBJ1-5	CASGDRGGQPQHF
TRBV9	TRBJ2-1	CASSPRYSRLRDVNEQFF
TRBV28	TRBJ2-7	CASRGRGFIEQYF
TRBV29-1	TRBJ2-7	CSVLRGNSYEQYF
TRBV28	TRBJ1-5	CASSYQGNQPQHF
TRBV5-1	TRBJ1-2	CASKQTGGNGNYGYTF
TRBV4-1	TRBJ2-7	CASTQDRVSYEQYF
TRBV7-2	TRBJ2-7	CASSHGGPGEQYF
TRBV15	TRBJ2-1	CATSSAGEQFF
TRBV18	TRBJ2-6	CASSLLTWAEGANVLTF
TRBV7-3	TRBJ2-1	CASSLRRGDNEQFF
TRBV7-3	TRBJ1-1	CASSPPGREAFF
TRBV2	TRBJ1-1	CASSLSGQLNTEAFF
TRBV12-5	TRBJ1-1	CASGSFNPRGTEAFF
TRBV15	TRBJ2-2	CATSRERQNTGELFF
TRBV7-2	TRBJ1-5	CASSSSRGNQPQHF
TRBV5-6	TRBJ1-2	CASSWDSFNYGYTF
TRBV12-5	TRBJ2-3	CASGLGDRDPDTQYF
TRBV13	TRBJ2-7	CASSTPPGEQYF
TRBV4-2	TRBJ2-5	CASSTSTSRETQYF
TRBV7-9	TRBJ2-1	CASSQGLAGPEQFF
TRBV7-9	TRBJ1-2	CASSLLSDYGYTF
TRBV4-1	TRBJ1-4	CASSQVLTGGAVEKLFF
TRBV19	TRBJ1-5	CASSIAALSNQPQHF
TRBV5-4	TRBJ1-1	CASSWDTLNTEAFF
TRBV19	TRBJ1-1	CASSLRNTEAFF
TRBV2	TRBJ1-1	CASSQGKRTTEAFF
TRBV5-1	TRBJ2-7	CASSWDSTYEQYF
TRBV2	TRBJ2-4	CASSAQGAKNIQYF
TRBV5-1	TRBJ2-3	CASSPGLAASTDTQYF
TRBV2	TRBJ1-1	CASTYHRTGEAFF
TRBV5-6	TRBJ2-7	CASSSTGDDEQYF
TRBV7-9	TRBJ2-7	CASSLERGSSYEQYF
TRBV27	TRBJ2-2	CASTPGVPPGELFF
TRBV2	TRBJ2-1	CASSGVGGRANEQFF
TRBV7-2	TRBJ1-5	CASSLGVREGQPQHF